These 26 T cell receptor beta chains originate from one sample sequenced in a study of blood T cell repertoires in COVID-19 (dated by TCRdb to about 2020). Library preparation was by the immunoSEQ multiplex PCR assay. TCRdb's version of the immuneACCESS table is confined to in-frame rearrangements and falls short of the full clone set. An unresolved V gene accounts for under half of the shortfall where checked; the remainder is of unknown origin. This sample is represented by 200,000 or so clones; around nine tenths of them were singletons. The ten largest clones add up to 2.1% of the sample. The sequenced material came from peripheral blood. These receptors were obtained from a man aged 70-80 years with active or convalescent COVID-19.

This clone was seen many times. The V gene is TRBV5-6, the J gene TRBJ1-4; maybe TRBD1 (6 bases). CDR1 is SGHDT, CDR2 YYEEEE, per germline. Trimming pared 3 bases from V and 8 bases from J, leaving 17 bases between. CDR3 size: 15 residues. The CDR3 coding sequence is TGTGCCAGCAGCTCGTGGACAGCATTTTTGGAAAAACTGTTTTTT. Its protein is CASSSWTAFLEKLFF. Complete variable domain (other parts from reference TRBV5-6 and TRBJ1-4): DAGVTQSPTHLIKTRGQQVTLRCSPKSGHDTVSWYQQALGQGPQFIFQYYEEEERQRGNFPDRFSGHQFPNYSSELNVNALLLGDSALYLCASSSWTAFLEKLFFGSGTQLSVL.

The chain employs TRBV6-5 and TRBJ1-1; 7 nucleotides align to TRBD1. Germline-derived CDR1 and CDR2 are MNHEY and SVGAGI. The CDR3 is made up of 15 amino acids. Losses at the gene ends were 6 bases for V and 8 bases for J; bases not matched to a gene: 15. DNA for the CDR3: TGTGCCAGCAGCTATGACGGGACAGTTTTAGGGGAAGCTTTCTTT. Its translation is CASSYDGTVLGEAFF.

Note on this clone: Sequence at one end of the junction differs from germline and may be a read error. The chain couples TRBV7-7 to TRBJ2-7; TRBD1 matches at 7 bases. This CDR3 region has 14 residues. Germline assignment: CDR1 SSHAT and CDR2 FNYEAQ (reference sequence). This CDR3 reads CASSPLGQPNEQYF. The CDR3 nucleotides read TGTGCTAGCAGCCCCCTGGGACAGCCCAACGAGCAGTACTTC.

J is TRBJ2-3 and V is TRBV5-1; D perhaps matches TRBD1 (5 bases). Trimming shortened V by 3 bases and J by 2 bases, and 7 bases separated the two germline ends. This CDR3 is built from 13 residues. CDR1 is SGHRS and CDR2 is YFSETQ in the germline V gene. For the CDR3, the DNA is TGCGCCAGCAGCTACAGGTACACAGATACGCAGTATTTT. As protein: CASSYRYTDTQYF.

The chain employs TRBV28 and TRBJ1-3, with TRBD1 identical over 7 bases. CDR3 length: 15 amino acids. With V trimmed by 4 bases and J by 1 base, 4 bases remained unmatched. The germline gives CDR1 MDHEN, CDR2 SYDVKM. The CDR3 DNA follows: TGTGCCAGCAGTTCCGGGACAGTTTCTGGAAACACCATATATTTT. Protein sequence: CASSSGTVSGNTIYF.

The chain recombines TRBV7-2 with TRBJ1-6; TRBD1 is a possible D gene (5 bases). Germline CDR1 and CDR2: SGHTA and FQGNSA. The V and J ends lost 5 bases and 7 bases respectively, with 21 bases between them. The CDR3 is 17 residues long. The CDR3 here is CASSPGGRTVGNSPLHF. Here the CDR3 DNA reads TGTGCCAGCAGCCCGGGGGGACGGACGGTTGGGAATTCACCCCTCCACTTT.

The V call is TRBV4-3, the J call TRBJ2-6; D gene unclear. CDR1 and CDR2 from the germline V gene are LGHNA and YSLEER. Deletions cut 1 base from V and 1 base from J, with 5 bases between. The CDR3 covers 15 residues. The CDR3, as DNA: TGCGCCAGCAGCCAAGTTAATTCTGGGGCCAACGTCCTGACTTTC. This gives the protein CASSQVNSGANVLTF.

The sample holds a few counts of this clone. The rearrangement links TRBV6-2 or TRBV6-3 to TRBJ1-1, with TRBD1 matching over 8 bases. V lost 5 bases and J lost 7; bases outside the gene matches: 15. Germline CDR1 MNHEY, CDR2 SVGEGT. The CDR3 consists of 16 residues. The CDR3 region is CASSRPGTGFYSEAFF. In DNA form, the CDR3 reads TGTGCCAGCAGTCGCCCCGGGACAGGATTCTATAGTGAAGCTTTCTTT.

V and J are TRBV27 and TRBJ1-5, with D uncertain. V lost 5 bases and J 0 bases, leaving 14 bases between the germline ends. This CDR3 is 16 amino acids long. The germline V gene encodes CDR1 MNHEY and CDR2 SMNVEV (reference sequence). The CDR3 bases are TGTGCCAGCAGTCCCACATCCCGCACTAGCAATCAGCCCCAGCATTTT. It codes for CASSPTSRTSNQPQHF.

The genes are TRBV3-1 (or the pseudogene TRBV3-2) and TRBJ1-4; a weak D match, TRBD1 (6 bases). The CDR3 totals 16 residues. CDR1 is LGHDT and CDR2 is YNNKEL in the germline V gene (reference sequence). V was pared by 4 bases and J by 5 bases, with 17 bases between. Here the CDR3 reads CASSLLRDTENEKLFF. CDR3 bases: TGTGCCAGCAGCCTCCTCCGGGACACCGAAAATGAAAAACTGTTTTTT.

The CDR3, as DNA: TGTGCCAGTAGTAAACCGGGACAGGGGGCTTATATGGGAAACACCATATATTTT. Its protein is CASSKPGQGAYMGNTIYF. The rearrangement links TRBV19 to TRBJ1-3; 12 bases fit TRBD1. CDR3 length: 18 amino acids. V dropped 4 bases and J dropped 4; count of bases not matched to a gene: 11. CDR1 is LNHDA, CDR2 SQIVND, per germline (reference sequence).

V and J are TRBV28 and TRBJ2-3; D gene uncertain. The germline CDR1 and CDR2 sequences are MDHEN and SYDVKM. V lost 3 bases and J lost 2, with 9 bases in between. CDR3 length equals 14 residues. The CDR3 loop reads CASSFWQSTDTQYF. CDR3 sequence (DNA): TGTGCCAGCAGTTTCTGGCAGTCCACAGATACGCAGTATTTT.

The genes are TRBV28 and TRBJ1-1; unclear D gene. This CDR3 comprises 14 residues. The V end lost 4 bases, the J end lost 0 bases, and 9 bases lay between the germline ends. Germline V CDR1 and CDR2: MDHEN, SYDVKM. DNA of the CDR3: TGTGCCAGCAGTTCAGGCTCCATGAACACTGAAGCTTTCTTT. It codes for CASSSGSMNTEAFF. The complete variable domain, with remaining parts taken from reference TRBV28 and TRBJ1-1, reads DVKVTQSSRYLVKRTGEKVFLECVQDMDHENMFWYRQDPGLGLRLIYFSYDVKMKEKGDIPEGYSVSREKKERFSLILESASTNQTSMYLCASSSGSMNTEAFFGQGTRLTVV.

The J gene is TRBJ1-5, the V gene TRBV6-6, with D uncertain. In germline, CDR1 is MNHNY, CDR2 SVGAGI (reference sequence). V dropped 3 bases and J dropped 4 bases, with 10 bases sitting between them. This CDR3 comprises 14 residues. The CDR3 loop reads CASSYSEENQPQHF. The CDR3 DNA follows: TGTGCCAGCAGTTATTCGGAGGAAAATCAGCCCCAGCATTTT.

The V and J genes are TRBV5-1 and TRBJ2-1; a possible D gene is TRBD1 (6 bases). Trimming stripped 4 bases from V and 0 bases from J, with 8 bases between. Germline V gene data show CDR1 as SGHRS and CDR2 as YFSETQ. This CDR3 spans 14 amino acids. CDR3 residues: CASSLDSSYNEQFF. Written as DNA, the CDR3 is TGCGCCAGCAGCCTGGACAGCTCCTACAATGAGCAGTTCTTC.

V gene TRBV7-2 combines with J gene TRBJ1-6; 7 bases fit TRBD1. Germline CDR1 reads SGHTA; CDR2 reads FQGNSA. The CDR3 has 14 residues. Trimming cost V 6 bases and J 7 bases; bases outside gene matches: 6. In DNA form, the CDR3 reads TGTGCCAGCAGGATACCGGGACAGAATTCACCCCTCCACTTT. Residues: CASRIPGQNSPLHF.

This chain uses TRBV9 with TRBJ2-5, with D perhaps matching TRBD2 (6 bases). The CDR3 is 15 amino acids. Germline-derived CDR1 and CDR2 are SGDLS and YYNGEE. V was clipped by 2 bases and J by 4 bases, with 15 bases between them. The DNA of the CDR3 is TGTGCCAGCAGCGTTGCGGGGACCTCGAGAGAGACCCAGTACTTC. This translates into CASSVAGTSRETQYF.

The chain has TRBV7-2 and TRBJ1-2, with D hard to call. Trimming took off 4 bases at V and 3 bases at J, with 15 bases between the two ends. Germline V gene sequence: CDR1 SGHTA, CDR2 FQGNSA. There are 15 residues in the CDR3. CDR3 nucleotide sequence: TGTGCCAGCAGCTCCAATCGAGGTTTATACTATGGCTACACCTTC. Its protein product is CASSSNRGLYYGYTF.

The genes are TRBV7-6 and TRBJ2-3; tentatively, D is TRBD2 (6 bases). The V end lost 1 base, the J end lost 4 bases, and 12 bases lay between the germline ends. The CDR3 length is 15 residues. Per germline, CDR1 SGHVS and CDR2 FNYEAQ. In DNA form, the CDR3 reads TGTGCCAGCAGCTTAGGATCAGGAGGGGCAGATACGCAGTATTTT. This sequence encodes CASSLGSGGADTQYF.

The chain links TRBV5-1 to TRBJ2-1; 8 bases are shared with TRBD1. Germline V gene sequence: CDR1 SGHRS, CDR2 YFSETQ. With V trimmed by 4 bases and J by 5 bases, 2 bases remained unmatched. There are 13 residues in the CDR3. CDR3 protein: CASSMTGDNEQFF. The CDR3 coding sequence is TGCGCCAGCAGCATGACAGGGGACAATGAGCAGTTCTTC.

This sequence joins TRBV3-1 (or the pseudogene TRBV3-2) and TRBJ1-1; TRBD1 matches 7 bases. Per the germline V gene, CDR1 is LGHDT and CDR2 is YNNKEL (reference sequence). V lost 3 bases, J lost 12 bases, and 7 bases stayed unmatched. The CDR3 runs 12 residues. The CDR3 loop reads CASSQTGSGSFF. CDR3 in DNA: TGTGCCAGCAGCCAGACAGGGTCCGGTTCTTTCTTT.

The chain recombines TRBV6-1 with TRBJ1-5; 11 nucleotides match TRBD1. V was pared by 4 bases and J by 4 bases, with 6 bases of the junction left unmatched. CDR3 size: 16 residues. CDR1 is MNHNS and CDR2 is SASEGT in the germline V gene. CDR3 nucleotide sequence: TGTGCCAGCAGTGTGGGACAGGGGGTGAGTAATCAGCCCCAGCATTTT. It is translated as CASSVGQGVSNQPQHF.

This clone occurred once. CDR3: CASSEVLTGGYTNEKLFF. In DNA form, the CDR3 reads TGTGCCAGCAGTGAAGTGTTAACAGGGGGCTACACTAATGAAAAACTGTTTTTT. This chain links TRBV6-1 with TRBJ1-4; 9 bases are a match to TRBD1. The CDR3 totals 18 residues. Per germline, CDR1 MNHNS and CDR2 SASEGT. J lost 2 bases, V lost 1 base, and 8 bases had no gene match.

The CDR3: CASSPTGRTDTQYF. The CDR3 region has the DNA TGTGCCAGCAGCCCGACAGGGCGGACAGATACGCAGTATTTT. The chain has TRBV6-2 or TRBV6-3 and TRBJ2-3, with 7 bases that match TRBD1. CDR1 is MNHEY, CDR2 SVGEGT, per germline. After removal of 6 bases from V and 3 bases from J, the junction contained 6 bases not matched to a gene. The CDR3 spans 14 residues.

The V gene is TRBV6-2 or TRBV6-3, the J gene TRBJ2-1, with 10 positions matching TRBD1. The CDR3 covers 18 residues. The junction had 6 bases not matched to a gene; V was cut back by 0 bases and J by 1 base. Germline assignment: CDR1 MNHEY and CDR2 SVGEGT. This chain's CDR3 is CASSYSRTGGLSYNEQFF. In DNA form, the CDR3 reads TGTGCCAGCAGTTACTCGAGGACAGGGGGGCTTTCCTACAATGAGCAGTTCTTC.

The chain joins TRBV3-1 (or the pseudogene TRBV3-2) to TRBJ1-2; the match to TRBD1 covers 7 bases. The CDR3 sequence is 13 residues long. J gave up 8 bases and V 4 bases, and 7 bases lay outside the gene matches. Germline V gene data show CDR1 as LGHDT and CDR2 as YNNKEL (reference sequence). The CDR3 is CASSPLTGSGYTF. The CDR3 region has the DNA TGTGCCAGCAGCCCCTTGACAGGGAGCGGCTACACCTTC.